The sequence of this TCR beta chain was determined in a study of OX40 agonist ivuxolimab in advanced cancers. In the study overall: Intravenous ivuxolimab was administered to patients every 2 weeks at 0.01 to 10 mg/kg. It was permissible to have had prior anti-PD-1, anti-PD-L1 or anti-CTLA-4 therapy, and around 41% had some. Partial responses were achieved by three patients: one hepatocellular carcinoma, two cutaneous melanoma.

Study results and caveats: Certain nonresponders additionally had low normalized T-cell clonal expansion.

The protocol was immunoSEQ multiplex PCR, while the TCRdb copy is restricted to in-frame clones and leaves out a portion. This table has some 80,000 clones, 92% appearing once. Trimming took 0 bases from V and 6 from J; bases not matched to a gene: 9. Germline CDR1 is SEHNR and CDR2 is FQNEAQ (reference sequence). The CDR3 sequence is 16 residues long. Note on this clone: What it binds is not known.

This receptor was identified in an adult with an advanced solid tumor such as melanoma, head and neck, liver or kidney cancer. The chain combines TRBV7-9 with TRBJ2-7; 9 bases line up with TRBD1. The sequenced sample was CD4+ or CD8+ T cells sorted from blood, obtained in a trial of the OX40 agonist ivuxolimab. The CDR3 region is CASSLAPGQGAGEQYF. The CDR3 region has the DNA TGTGCCAGCAGCTTAGCTCCGGGACAGGGCGCTGGCGAGCAGTACTTC.